This TCR beta chain derives from a study of T cells in Graves' hyperthyroidism and ophthalmopathy. Study results and limitations: Through a model of 13 V-J features, ophthalmopathy was separated from stable hyperthyroidism.

Germline CDR1 is KGHSH and CDR2 is LQKENI. The CDR3 has 14 amino acids. V lost 1 base, J lost 4 bases, and 10 bases lay in between. It was RNA transcripts that yielded the amplified TCR beta CDR3 regions. An initial round of RT-PCR targeting the TCR CDR3 relied on the HTBI primer set. TCRdb reprocessed the multiplex PCR reads via MiXCR and lists one record per CDR3 protein. This sample carries under 750,000 distinct CDR3 sequences, over 15% of them seen once, and the ten largest clones take over 15%. Newly diagnosed patients aged 18 to 65 had hyperthyroidism of under 2 months' duration. Diagnoses were made from clinical symptoms, serum measures (thyroxine and TRAb), thyroid ultrasound and orbital computed tomography. PBMCs stemmed from about 9.7 ml fresh peripheral blood. This clonotype was observed at least ten times. Its antigen remains unknown.

The clonotype was recovered from a woman between 50 and 59 years old with Graves' hyperthyroidism that later progressed to Graves' ophthalmopathy. The sequencing sample was made of blood. V is TRBV18 and J is TRBJ2-5; a possible D gene is TRBD1 (5 bases). The CDR3 spells CASSPQQVGETQYF. The CDR3 DNA is TGTGCCAGCTCACCACAACAGGTCGGAGAGACCCAGTACTTC.